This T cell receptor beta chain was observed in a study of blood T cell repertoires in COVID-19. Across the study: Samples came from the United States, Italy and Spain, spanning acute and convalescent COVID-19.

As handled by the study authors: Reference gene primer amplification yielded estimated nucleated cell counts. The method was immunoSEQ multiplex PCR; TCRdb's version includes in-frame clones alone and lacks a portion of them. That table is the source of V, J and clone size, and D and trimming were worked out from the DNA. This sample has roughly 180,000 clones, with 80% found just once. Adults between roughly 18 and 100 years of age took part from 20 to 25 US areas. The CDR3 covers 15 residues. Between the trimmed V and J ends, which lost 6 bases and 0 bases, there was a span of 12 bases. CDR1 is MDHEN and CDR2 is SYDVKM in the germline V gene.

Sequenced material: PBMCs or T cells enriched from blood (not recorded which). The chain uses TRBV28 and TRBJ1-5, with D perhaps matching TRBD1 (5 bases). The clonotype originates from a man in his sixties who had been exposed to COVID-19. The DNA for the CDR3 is TGTGCCAGCAGCAACCTCCAGGGTAGCAATCAGCCCCAGCATTTT. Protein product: CASSNLQGSNQPQHF.